The next 24 T cell receptor beta chains were all read from a single sample in a study of metastatic and nonmetastatic thyroid tumors (dated by TCRdb to the early 2020s). Before undergoing thyroid surgery, none of the patients had been given any kind of treatment. Library preparation used PCR. Data came from an Illumina HiSeq 4000. The public reads were reprocessed in TCRdb via fastp at Q25 and MiXCR, keeping in-frame beta chains. The sample table lists 50,000 or so clones, approximately 20% of them with a count of one. Of the sample, about 3.8% falls within the top ten clones. The sample taken for sequencing was blood. All receptors derive from a male donor with papillary thyroid cancer or a benign thyroid nodule (not recorded which). Some clones in this sample may be carry-over from other donors' samples.

This chain uses TRBV7-6 with TRBJ1-6, with 7 bases that match TRBD1. CDR3 length: 15 residues. Losses at the gene ends were 4 bases for V and 9 bases for J; bases not matched to a gene: 9. Germline V lookup: CDR1 SGHVS, CDR2 FNYEAQ. CDR3 sequence (DNA): TGTGCCAGCAGCTATACCGGGACAGTTGGTTCACCCCTCCACTTT. Translated: CASSYTGTVGSPLHF.

This clone was seen a handful of times. The rearrangement uses TRBV5-1 and TRBJ2-5; 7 bases are shared with TRBD1. V shed 0 bases and J 2 bases; nucleotides not matched to a gene: 1. CDR3 length equals 14 residues. Germline V gives CDR1 SGHRS, CDR2 YFSETQ. The CDR3 DNA reads as TGCGCCAGCAGCTTGGGGACAGGACAAGAGACCCAGTACTTC. Protein product: CASSLGTGQETQYF.

Points on this clone: The CDR3 does not close with the conserved phenylalanine or tryptophan, likely indicating a read error. The rearrangement links TRBV11-2 to TRBJ1-4; D is uncertain. The germline V and J ends were trimmed by 5 bases and 7 bases, with 14 bases remaining between them. The CDR3 is made up of 14 amino acids. The germline V gene encodes CDR1 SGHAT and CDR2 FQNNGV. The CDR3 reads CASSPVGSGEKLFL. The CDR3 DNA reads TGTGCCAGCAGCCCAGTGGGAAGCGGTGAAAAACTGTTTCTT.

This clone was recorded many times. J is TRBJ1-4 and V is TRBV24-1, with 9 bases matching TRBD1. V was clipped by 3 bases and J by 8 bases; unmatched bases: 6. Germline CDR1 KGHDR, CDR2 SFDVKD. The CDR3 sequence is 15 residues long. CDR3 sequence reads: CATSDAGTGKEKLFF. The CDR3 region has the DNA TGTGCCACCAGTGATGCCGGGACAGGGAAAGAAAAACTGTTTTTT.

The chain employs TRBV28 and TRBJ1-2; 12 positions agree with TRBD1. CDR3 length: 17 amino acids. J gave up 4 bases and V 2 bases, and 8 bases lay outside the gene matches. Germline V gene lookup returns CDR1 MDHEN and CDR2 SYDVKM. As DNA, the CDR3 is TGTGCCAGCAGTTTAAGTCCCGGGACAGGGGGCGTCTATGGCTACACCTTC. It codes for CASSLSPGTGGVYGYTF.

This clone appeared many times. The CDR3 region is CASQQGLIGNTGELFF. Written as DNA, the CDR3 is TGTGCCAGCCAACAAGGACTCATCGGGAACACCGGGGAGCTGTTTTTT. The chain employs TRBV6-1 and TRBJ2-2, with a possible D match to TRBD2 (5 bases). The CDR3 has 16 amino acids. The V gene lost 8 bases and the J gene lost 1 base, with 17 bases spanning the gap. CDR1 is MNHNS and CDR2 is SASEGT in the germline V gene.

Many counts were recorded for this clone. The chain combines TRBV5-1 with TRBJ1-4, with D possibly being TRBD1 (5 bases). Germline V lookup: CDR1 SGHRS, CDR2 YFSETQ. V dropped 4 bases and J dropped 8 bases, with 18 bases sitting between them. This CDR3 has 15 residues. DNA for the CDR3: TGCGCCAGCAGCAGCGGGGACCTGACGGGGGAAAAACTGTTTTTT. Amino acid sequence: CASSSGDLTGEKLFF.

This clone was counted ten times or more. CDR3 amino acids: CATSGPTDTQYF. The CDR3 DNA sequence: TGTGCCACCAGTGGCCCCACAGATACGCAGTATTTT. This chain connects TRBV24-1 to TRBJ2-3; the D is unclear. Germline V gives CDR1 KGHDR, CDR2 SFDVKD. CDR3 length: 12 residues. Trimming left V 5 bases short and J 2 bases short, with 4 bases between.

This chain links TRBV20-1 with TRBJ2-7; 7 bases match TRBD1. Unmatched junction bases numbered 7, after V lost 3 bases and J lost 8 bases. Germline CDR1 DFQATT, CDR2 SNEGSKA (reference sequence). The CDR3 is 12 residues long. CDR3: CSARGTDNKQYF. The CDR3 DNA reads TGCAGTGCTAGGGGGACAGATAATAAGCAGTACTTC.

This clone came up many times. A junction end diverges from the germline sequence, so it may reflect a read error. The J gene is TRBJ2-2, the V gene TRBV24-1, with D possibly TRBD1 on 6 matching bases. The germline gives CDR1 KGHDR, CDR2 SFDVKD. This CDR3 comprises 16 residues. The CDR3 coding sequence is TGTGCCACCAGTGGTTTGGACAGTCCTACCCTTTTGGAGCTGTTTTTT. As protein: CATSGLDSPTLLELFF.

In regard to this clone: Being one base from a much bigger clone, this may be a read error. The chain uses TRBV28 and TRBJ2-7, with 10 bases fitting TRBD1. The V segment lost 9 bases and the J segment 0 bases; nucleotides outside the gene matches: 5. The CDR3 contains 14 residues. Germline CDR1 is MDHEN and CDR2 is SYDVKM. This CDR3 is CASGTGASSYEQYF. Written as DNA, the CDR3 is TGTGCCAGTGGGACAGGGGCGAGCTCCTACGAGCAGTACTTC. The complete variable domain, with remaining parts taken from reference TRBV28 and TRBJ2-7, reads DVKVTQSSRYLVKRTGEKVFLECVQDMDHENMFWYRQDPGLGLRLIYFSYDVKMKEKGDIPEGYSVSREKKERFSLILESASTNQTSMYLCASGTGASSYEQYFGPGTRLTVT.

This clone was counted at least ten times. This rearrangement joins TRBV11-3 to TRBJ2-1; D is perhaps TRBD1 (6 bases). The V end lost 4 bases, the J end lost 4 bases, and 14 bases lay between the germline ends. The CDR3 is made up of 15 amino acids. CDR1 and CDR2 from the germline V gene are SGHNT and YENEEA. The CDR3: CASSSRDNPYNEQFF. The CDR3 coding sequence is TGTGCCAGCAGCTCCCGGGACAACCCTTACAATGAGCAGTTCTTC.

This clone came up many times. The J gene is TRBJ2-7, the V gene TRBV7-8, with D uncertain. The ends were cut back, 1 base at V and 0 bases at J, with 10 bases in the middle. The CDR3 runs to 15 residues. Germline CDR1 is SGHVS and CDR2 is FQNEAQ. CDR3 protein: CASSLVRLPSYEQYF. CDR3 nucleotides: TGTGCCAGCAGCTTAGTCCGGCTCCCCTCCTACGAGCAGTACTTC.

This clone appeared many times. V usage is TRBV9 and J usage is TRBJ1-2; D is unclear. V lost 0 bases, J lost 3 bases, and 21 bases lay in between. CDR3 length equals 18 residues. From germline, CDR1 is SGDLS and CDR2 YYNGEE. The CDR3: CASSVATGGGLGDYGYTF. The CDR3 DNA reads as TGTGCCAGCAGCGTAGCTACGGGTGGAGGGTTAGGTGACTATGGCTACACCTTC. Complete variable domain (other parts from reference TRBV9 and TRBJ1-2): DSGVTQTPKHLITATGQRVTLRCSPRSGDLSVYWYQQSLDQGLQFLIQYYNGEERAKGNILERFSAQQFPDLHSELNLSSLELGDSALYFCASSVATGGGLGDYGYTFGSGTRLTVV.

This clone was observed a single time. This may come from a read error, since a much larger clone is one base off. V usage is TRBV5-1 and J usage is TRBJ2-7, with 10 positions matching TRBD2. The CDR3 is made up of 14 amino acids. CDR1 and CDR2 (germline): SGHRS, YFSETQ. CDR3 in DNA: TGCGCCAACAGCTTCGGGACTAGCGTTGACGAGCAGTACTTC. Protein product: CANSFGTSVDEQYF.

The gene calls are TRBV12-3 or TRBV12-4 and TRBJ1-2; 7 nucleotides match TRBD1. The length of the CDR3 is 15 residues. Trimming at V came to 3 bases and at J to 8 bases, leaving 12 bases not matched to a gene. CDR3 loop: CASSFQDRSVGGYTF. The DNA of the CDR3 is TGTGCCAGCAGTTTTCAGGACAGGTCGGTCGGGGGCTACACCTTC.

This clone counts as medium-sized (0.01 to 0.1%). The gene calls are TRBV11-2 and TRBJ2-7; 9 bases align to TRBD2. V lost 5 bases to trimming and J lost 3 bases; unmatched junction nucleotides: 5. CDR3 length: 14 amino acids. Germline V gene sequence: CDR1 SGHAT, CDR2 FQNNGV. CDR3 nucleotide sequence: TGTGCCAGCAGCGGACTAGCGAGTTTCTACGAGCAGTACTTC. Encoded protein: CASSGLASFYEQYF.

The rearrangement links TRBV2 to TRBJ2-7, with TRBD1 identical over 7 bases. This CDR3 is built from 13 residues. Germline-derived CDR1 and CDR2 are SNHLY and FYNNEI. CDR3 sequence: CASSPNRGQLFGV. The CDR3 DNA sequence: TGTGCCAGCAGTCCGAACAGGGGTCAACTGTTCGGCGTC.

This rearrangement joins TRBV7-9 to TRBJ2-7; 9 bases map to TRBD2. The CDR3 covers 14 residues. Germline assignment: CDR1 SEHNR and CDR2 FQNEAQ (reference sequence). V shed 10 bases and J 4 bases; nucleotides not matched to a gene: 11. The CDR3 nucleotides are TGTGCCATCGTCGCGGGGGGGGCTCGATACGAGCAGTACTTC. It specifies CAIVAGGARYEQYF. The full variable domain, completed using reference TRBV7-9 and TRBJ2-7, is DTGVSQNPRHKITKRGQNVTFRCDPISEHNRLYWYRQTLGQGPEFLTYFQNEAQLEKSRLLSDRFSAERPKGSFSTLEIQRTEQGDSAMYLCAIVAGGARYEQYFGPGTRLTVT.

The table lists this clone with many counts. This chain joins TRBV27 and TRBJ2-3, with 11 bases identical to TRBD2. The CDR3 runs to 15 residues. Germline assignment: CDR1 MNHEY and CDR2 SMNVEV (reference sequence). The junction had 7 bases not matched to a gene; V was cut back by 5 bases and J by 6 bases. CDR3 amino acids: CASSVPGLAADTQYF. CDR3 bases: TGTGCCAGCAGTGTACCGGGACTAGCGGCGGATACGCAGTATTTT.

In this sample, this clone turned up a few times. A single base separates this from a much larger clone, so it may be a read error. This specimen includes other DNA sequences encoding the same CDR3. The chain couples TRBV12-3 or TRBV12-4 to TRBJ2-7; maybe TRBD2 (6 bases). This CDR3 comprises 12 residues. CDR3 DNA: TGTGCCAGCAAGGGTCCGGGGGTCGAGCAGTACTTT. Translating gives CASKGPGVEQYF.

This clone was counted ten times or more. V usage is TRBV20-1 and J usage is TRBJ2-7; 10 positions match TRBD1. The junction had 6 bases not matched to a gene; V was cut back by 3 bases and J by 4 bases. CDR1 DFQATT and CDR2 SNEGSKA come from the germline V gene (reference sequence). The CDR3 sequence is 14 residues long. In DNA, the CDR3 is TGCAGTGCTAGCCCGACAGGGGGCGCGTACGAGCAGTACTTC. It translates to CSASPTGGAYEQYF.

This clone was counted between two and nine times. V gene TRBV7-2 combines with J gene TRBJ1-6; tentative D call: TRBD1 (5 bases). Per the germline V gene, CDR1 is SGHTA and CDR2 is FQGNSA. This CDR3 spans 12 amino acids. Trimming pared 2 bases from V and 17 bases from J, leaving 13 bases between. CDR3 DNA sequence: TGTGCCAGCAGCTTATGGGCGGGGGTCGTCCACTTT. It is translated as CASSLWAGVVHF. Supplemented by reference TRBV7-2 and TRBJ1-6, the full variable domain reads GAGVSQSPSNKVTEKGKDVELRCDPISGHTALYWYRQSLGQGLEFLIYFQGNSAPDKSGLPSDRFSAERTGGSVSTLTIQRTQQEDSAVYLCASSLWAGVVHFGNGTRLTVT.

This clone was counted many times. The chain employs TRBV24-1 and TRBJ1-2; tentative D call: TRBD1 (5 bases). V lost 2 bases and J lost 4, with 10 bases in between. This CDR3 has 14 amino acids. Germline loops: CDR1 KGHDR, CDR2 SFDVKD. CDR3 nucleotides: TGTGCCACCAGTGATTCCCGCAGGGTCTATGGCTACACCTTC. It encodes CATSDSRRVYGYTF.